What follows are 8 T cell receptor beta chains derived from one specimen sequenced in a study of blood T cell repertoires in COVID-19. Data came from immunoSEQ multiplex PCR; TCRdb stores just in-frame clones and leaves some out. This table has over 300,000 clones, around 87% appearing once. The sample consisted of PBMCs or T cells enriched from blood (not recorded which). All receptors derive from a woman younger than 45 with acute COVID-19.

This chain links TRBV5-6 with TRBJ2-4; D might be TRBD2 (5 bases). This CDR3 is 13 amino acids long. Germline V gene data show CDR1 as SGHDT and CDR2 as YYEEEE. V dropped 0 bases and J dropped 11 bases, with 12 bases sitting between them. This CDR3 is CASSLGGDGFQYF. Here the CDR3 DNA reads TGTGCCAGCAGCTTGGGGGGAGACGGCTTTCAGTACTTC. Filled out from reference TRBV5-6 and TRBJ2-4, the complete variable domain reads DAGVTQSPTHLIKTRGQQVTLRCSPKSGHDTVSWYQQALGQGPQFIFQYYEEEERQRGNFPDRFSGHQFPNYSSELNVNALLLGDSALYLCASSLGGDGFQYFGAGTRLSVL.

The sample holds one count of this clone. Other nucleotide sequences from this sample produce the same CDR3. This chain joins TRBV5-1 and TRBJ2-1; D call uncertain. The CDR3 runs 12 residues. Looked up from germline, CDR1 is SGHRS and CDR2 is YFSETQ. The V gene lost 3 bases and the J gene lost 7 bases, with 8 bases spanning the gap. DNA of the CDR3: TGCGCCAGCAGCTCCCCCGGGAATGAGCAGTTCTTC. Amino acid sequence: CASSSPGNEQFF.

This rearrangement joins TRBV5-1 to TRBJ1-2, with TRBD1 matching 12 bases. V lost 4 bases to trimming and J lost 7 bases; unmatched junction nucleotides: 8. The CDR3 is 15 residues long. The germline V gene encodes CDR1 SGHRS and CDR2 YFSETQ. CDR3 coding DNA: TGCGCCAGCAGCGTACCGGGACAGGGGGCGTTTGGCTACACCTTC. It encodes CASSVPGQGAFGYTF.

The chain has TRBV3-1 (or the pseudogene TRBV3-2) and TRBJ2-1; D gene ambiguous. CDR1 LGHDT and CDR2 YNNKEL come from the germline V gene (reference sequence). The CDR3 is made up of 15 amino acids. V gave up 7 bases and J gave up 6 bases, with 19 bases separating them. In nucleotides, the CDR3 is TGTGCCAGCACCCCTAGGCCTTCCCCCCTCAATGAGCAGTTCTTC. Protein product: CASTPRPSPLNEQFF.

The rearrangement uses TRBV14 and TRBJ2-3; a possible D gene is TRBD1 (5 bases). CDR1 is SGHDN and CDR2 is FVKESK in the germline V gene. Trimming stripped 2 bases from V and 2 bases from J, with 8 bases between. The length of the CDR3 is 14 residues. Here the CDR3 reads CASSQSRATDTQYF. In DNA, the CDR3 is TGTGCCAGCAGCCAATCCAGGGCCACAGATACGCAGTATTTT. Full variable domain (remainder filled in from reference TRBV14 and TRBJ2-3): EAGVTQFPSHSVIEKGQTVTLRCDPISGHDNLYWYRRVMGKEIKFLLHFVKESKQDESGMPNNRFLAERTGGTYSTLKVQPAELEDSGVYFCASSQSRATDTQYFGPGTRLTVL.

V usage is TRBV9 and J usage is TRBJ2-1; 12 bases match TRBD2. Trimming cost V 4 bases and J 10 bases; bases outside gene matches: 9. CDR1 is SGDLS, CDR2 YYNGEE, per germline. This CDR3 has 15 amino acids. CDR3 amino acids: CASSPRLAGAPEQFF. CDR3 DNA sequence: TGTGCCAGCAGCCCAAGACTAGCGGGGGCCCCGGAGCAGTTCTTC.

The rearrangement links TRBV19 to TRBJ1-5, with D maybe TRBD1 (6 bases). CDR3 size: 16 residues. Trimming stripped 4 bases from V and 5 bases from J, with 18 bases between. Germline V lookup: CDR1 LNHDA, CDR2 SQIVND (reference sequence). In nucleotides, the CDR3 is TGTGCCAGTAGTAAAGGCCCGGGGGAGGGGGATCAGCCCCAGCATTTT. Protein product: CASSKGPGEGDQPQHF.

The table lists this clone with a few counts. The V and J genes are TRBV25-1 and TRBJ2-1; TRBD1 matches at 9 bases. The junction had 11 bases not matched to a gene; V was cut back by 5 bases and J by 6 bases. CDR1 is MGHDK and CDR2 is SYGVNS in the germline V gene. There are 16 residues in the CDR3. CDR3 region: CASSSSQDRGGNEQFF. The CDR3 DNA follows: TGTGCCAGCAGTTCTTCCCAGGACAGGGGAGGCAATGAGCAGTTCTTC.